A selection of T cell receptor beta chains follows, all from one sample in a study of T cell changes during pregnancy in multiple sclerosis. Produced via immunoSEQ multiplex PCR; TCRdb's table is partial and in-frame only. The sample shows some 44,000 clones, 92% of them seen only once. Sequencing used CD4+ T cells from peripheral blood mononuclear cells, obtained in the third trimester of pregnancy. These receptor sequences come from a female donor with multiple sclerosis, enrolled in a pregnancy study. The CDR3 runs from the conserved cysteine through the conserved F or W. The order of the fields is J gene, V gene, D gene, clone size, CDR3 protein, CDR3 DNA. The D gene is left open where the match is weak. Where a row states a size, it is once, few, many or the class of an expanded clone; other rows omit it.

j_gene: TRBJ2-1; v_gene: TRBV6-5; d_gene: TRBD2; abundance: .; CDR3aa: CASSLSLAGINEQFF; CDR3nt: TGTGCCAGCTCACTAAGCCTAGCGGGAATCAATGAGCAGTTCTTC
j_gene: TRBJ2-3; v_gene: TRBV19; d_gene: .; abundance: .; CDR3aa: CASSVGQPDTQYF; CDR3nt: TGTGCCAGTAGTGTGGGACAACCCGATACGCAGTATTTT
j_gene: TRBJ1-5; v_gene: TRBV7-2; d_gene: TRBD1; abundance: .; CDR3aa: CASSRDRGYQPQHF; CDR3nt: TGTGCCAGCAGCCGGGACAGGGGGTATCAGCCCCAGCATTTT
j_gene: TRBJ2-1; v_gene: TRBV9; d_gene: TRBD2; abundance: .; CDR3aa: CASSASGTPPAEQFF; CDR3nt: TGTGCCAGCAGCGCGAGCGGGACCCCCCCCGCTGAGCAGTTCTTC
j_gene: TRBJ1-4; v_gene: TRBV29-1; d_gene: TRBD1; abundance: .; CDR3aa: CSVEGTGENEKLFF; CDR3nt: TGCAGCGTTGAGGGGACAGGTGAAAATGAAAAACTGTTTTTT
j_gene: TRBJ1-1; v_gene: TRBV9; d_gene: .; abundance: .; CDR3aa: CASSVQGLGGNTEAFF; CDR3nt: TGTGCCAGCAGCGTTCAGGGATTAGGGGGTAACACTGAAGCTTTCTTT
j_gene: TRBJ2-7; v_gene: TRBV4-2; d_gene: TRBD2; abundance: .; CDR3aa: CASSQVAGGSYEQYF; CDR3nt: TGTGCCAGCAGCCAAGTCGCGGGAGGGTCCTACGAGCAGTACTTC
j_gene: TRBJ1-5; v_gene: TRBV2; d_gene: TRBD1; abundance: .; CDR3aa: CASTTGQGRGQPQHF; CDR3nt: TGTGCCAGCACAACGGGACAGGGTAGGGGTCAGCCCCAGCATTTT
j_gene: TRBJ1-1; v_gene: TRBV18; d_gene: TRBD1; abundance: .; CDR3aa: CASSSNRGQAFF; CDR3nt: TGTGCCAGCTCATCTAACAGGGGGCAAGCTTTCTTT
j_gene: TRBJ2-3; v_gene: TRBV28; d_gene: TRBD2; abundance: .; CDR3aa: CASSSWLAGVTDTQYF; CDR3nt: TGTGCCAGCAGTTCCTGGCTAGCGGGGGTCACAGATACGCAGTATTTT
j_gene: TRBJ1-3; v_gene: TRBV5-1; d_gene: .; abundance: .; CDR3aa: CASSLAGSGNTIYF; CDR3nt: TGCGCCAGCAGCTTGGCCGGGAGTGGAAACACCATATATTTT
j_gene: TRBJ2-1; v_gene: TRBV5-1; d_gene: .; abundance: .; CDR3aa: CASAIDTGMRVDEQFF; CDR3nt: TGCGCCAGCGCCATTGACACAGGGATGAGGGTGGATGAGCAGTTCTTC
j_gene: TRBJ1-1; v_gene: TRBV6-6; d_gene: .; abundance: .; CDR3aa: CASRVRLGGNTEAFF; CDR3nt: TGTGCCAGCAGGGTTCGACTTGGCGGGAACACTGAAGCTTTCTTT
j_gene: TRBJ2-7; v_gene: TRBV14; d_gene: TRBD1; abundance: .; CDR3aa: CASSFGQVSSYEQYF; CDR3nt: TGTGCCAGCAGCTTCGGACAGGTTAGCTCCTACGAGCAGTACTTC
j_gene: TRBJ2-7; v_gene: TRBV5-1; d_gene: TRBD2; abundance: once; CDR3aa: CASSLESSGRIYEQYF; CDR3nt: TGCGCCAGCAGCTTGGAGTCTAGCGGGAGGATTTACGAGCAGTACTTC
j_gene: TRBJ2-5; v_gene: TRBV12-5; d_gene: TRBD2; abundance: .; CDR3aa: CASGAGGKETQYF; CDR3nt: TGTGCTAGTGGAGCGGGAGGAAAAGAGACCCAGTACTTC
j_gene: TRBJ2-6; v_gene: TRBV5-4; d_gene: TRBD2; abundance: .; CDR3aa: CASSLWGGIDSSGANVLTF; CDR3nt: TGTGCCAGCAGCTTGTGGGGGGGGATAGATTCCTCTGGGGCCAACGTCCTGACTTTC
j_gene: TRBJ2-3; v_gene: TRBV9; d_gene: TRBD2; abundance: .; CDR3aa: CASSVEGGLAGGLDTQYF; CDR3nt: TGTGCCAGCAGCGTAGAGGGGGGACTAGCGGGAGGTTTGGATACGCAGTATTTT
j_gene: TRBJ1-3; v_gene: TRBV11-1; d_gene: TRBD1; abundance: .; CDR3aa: CASSLRAGTASGNTIYF; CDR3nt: TGTGCCAGCAGCTTACGAGCCGGGACAGCCTCTGGAAACACCATATATTTT
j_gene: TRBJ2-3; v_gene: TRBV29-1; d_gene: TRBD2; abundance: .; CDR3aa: CSVTSGASTDTQYF; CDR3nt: TGCAGCGTCACTAGCGGGGCTAGCACAGATACGCAGTATTTT
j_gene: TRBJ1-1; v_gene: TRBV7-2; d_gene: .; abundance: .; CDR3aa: CASSLMNTEAFF; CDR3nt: TGTGCCAGCAGCCTTATGAACACTGAAGCTTTCTTT
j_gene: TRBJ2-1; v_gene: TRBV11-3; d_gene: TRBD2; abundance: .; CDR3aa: CASSQREGRGNEQFF; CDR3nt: TGTGCCAGCAGCCAGCGGGAGGGCCGTGGGAATGAGCAGTTCTTC
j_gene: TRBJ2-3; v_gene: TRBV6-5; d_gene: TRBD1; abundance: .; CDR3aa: CASRSPGQGLGTQYF; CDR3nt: TGTGCCAGCAGATCACCGGGACAGGGGCTGGGTACGCAGTATTTT
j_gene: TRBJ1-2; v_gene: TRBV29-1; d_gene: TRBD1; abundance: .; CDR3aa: CSVRGDRGIDGYTF; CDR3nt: TGCAGCGTCCGTGGGGACAGGGGGATAGATGGCTACACCTTC
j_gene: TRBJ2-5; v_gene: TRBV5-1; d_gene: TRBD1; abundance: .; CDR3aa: CASSSQGQGIGETQYF; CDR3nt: TGCGCCAGCAGCTCCCAGGGACAGGGAATAGGGGAGACCCAGTACTTC
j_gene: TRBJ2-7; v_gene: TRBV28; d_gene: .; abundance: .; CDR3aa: CASSTTVYEQYF; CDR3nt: TGTGCCAGCAGTACGACAGTCTACGAGCAGTACTTC
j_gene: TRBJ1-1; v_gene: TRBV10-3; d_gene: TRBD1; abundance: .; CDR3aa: CAISEEQGRTEAFF; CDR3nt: TGTGCCATCAGTGAGGAACAGGGGAGAACTGAAGCTTTCTTT
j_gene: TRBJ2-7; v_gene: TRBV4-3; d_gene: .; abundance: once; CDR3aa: CASSQDVTTYEQYF; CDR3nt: TGCGCCAGCAGCCAAGATGTGACTACATACGAGCAGTACTTC
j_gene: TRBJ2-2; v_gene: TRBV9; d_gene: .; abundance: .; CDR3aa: CASSVETVNTGELFF; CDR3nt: TGTGCCAGCAGCGTAGAGACAGTGAACACCGGGGAGCTGTTTTTT
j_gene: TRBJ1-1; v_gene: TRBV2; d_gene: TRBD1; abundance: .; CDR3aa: CASSMGQRNTEAFF; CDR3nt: TGTGCCAGCAGTATGGGACAGAGGAACACTGAAGCTTTCTTT
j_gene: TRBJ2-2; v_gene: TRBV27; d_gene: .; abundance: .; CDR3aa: CASSFLVTVASTGELFF; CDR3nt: TGTGCCAGCAGTTTTTTGGTGACAGTGGCATCCACCGGGGAGCTGTTTTTT
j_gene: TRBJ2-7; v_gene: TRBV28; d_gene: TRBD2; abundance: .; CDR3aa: CASSESGIPYEQYF; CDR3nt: TGTGCCAGCTCAGAGAGCGGGATTCCCTACGAGCAGTACTTC
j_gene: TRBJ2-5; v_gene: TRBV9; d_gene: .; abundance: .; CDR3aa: CASSETPRPQETQYF; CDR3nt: TGTGCCAGCAGCGAAACCCCTAGGCCCCAAGAGACCCAGTACTTC
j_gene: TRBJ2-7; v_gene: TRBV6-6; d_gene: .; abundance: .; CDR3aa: CASSYAEAHEQYF; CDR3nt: TGTGCCAGCAGTTACGCGGAGGCCCACGAGCAGTACTTC
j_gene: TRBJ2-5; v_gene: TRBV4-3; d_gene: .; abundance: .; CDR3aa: CASSRQIQETQYF; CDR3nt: TGCGCCAGCAGTCGACAGATACAAGAGACCCAGTACTTC
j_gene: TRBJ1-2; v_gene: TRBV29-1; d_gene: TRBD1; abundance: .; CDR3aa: CSGQGDYGYTF; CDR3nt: TGCAGCGGCCAGGGGGACTATGGCTACACCTTC
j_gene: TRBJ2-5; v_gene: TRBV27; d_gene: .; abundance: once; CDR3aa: CASSLGKAGETQYF; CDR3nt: TGTGCCAGCAGTTTAGGCAAAGCGGGAGAGACCCAGTACTTC
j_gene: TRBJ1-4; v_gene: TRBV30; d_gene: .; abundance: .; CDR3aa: CAWRPWTTTNEKLFF; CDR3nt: TGTGCCTGGAGGCCTTGGACAACCACTAATGAAAAACTGTTTTTT